This TCR beta chain was observed in a study of blood T cell repertoires in COVID-19. Across the study: Samples representing acute and convalescent COVID-19 were sourced from the United States, Italy and Spain. Nucleic acid was either cDNA or gDNA, and it came from T cells, B-cell-depleted T cells, or PBMCs.

The germline V gene encodes CDR1 MDHEN and CDR2 SYDVKM. The CDR3 is made up of 12 amino acids. V was pared by 8 bases and J by 8 bases, with 6 bases of the junction left unmatched. Methods used by the authors: Reference gene primer amplification in the assay estimated nucleated cell counts. Method: immunoSEQ multiplex PCR; TCRdb's copy keeps in-frame clones and lacks some. That table is the source of V, J and clone size, and D and trimming were worked out from the DNA. The sample lists some 100,000 clones, just under 85% occurring once. Sequenced material: peripheral blood. The V and J genes are TRBV28 and TRBJ2-1, with 7 nucleotides matching TRBD2. This receptor was obtained from a man aged 45-65 years with active or convalescent COVID-19. The CDR3 loop reads CASAGVLDEQFF. In DNA form, the CDR3 reads TGTGCCAGCGCGGGAGTGTTGGATGAGCAGTTCTTC.